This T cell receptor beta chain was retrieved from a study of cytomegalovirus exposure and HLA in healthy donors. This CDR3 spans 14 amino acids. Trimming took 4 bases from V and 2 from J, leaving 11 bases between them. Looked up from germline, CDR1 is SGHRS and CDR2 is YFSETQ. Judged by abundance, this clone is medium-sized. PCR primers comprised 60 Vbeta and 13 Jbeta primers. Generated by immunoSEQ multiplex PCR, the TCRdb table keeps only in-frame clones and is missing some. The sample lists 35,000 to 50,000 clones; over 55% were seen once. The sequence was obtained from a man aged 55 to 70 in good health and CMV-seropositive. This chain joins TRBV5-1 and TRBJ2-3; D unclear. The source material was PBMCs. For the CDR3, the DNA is TGCGCCAGCAGCACCCCCGGAGTCACAGATACGCAGTATTTT. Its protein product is CASSTPGVTDTQYF.